The 21 T cell receptor beta chains below were found in one sample sequenced in a study of OX40 agonist ivuxolimab in advanced cancers. Sequencing was performed with immunoSEQ multiplex PCR; in TCRdb, only in-frame clones are kept and a portion is missing. The sample shows roughly 61,000 clones, 86% of them seen only once. Specimen: CD4+ or CD8+ T cells sorted from blood, collected in a trial of the OX40 agonist ivuxolimab. The receptors were sampled from an adult with an advanced solid tumor such as melanoma, head and neck, liver or kidney cancer.

CDR3 loop: CSVEVISGETQYF. The CDR3 coding sequence is TGCAGCGTTGAAGTTATATCCGGGGAGACCCAGTACTTC. The chain uses TRBV29-1 and TRBJ2-5; D is unclear. CDR3 size: 13 residues. Germline V gene sequence: CDR1 SQVTM, CDR2 ANQGSEA. The ends were cut back, 1 base at V and 5 bases at J, with 11 bases in the middle. Full variable domain (remainder filled in from reference TRBV29-1 and TRBJ2-5): SAVISQKPSRDICQRGTSLTIQCQVDSQVTMMFWYRQQPGQSLTLIATANQGSEATYESGFVIDKFPISRPNLTFSTLTVSNMSPEDSSIYLCSVEVISGETQYFGPGTRLLVL.

The chain links TRBV14 to TRBJ2-1; D is unclear. V lost 0 bases and J lost 7, with 13 bases in between. Germline V gives CDR1 SGHDN, CDR2 FVKESK. The CDR3 is 15 residues long. CDR3 amino acids: CASSQEAGYRNEQFF. CDR3 DNA: TGTGCCAGCAGCCAAGAAGCCGGGTATCGGAATGAGCAGTTCTTC.

The rearrangement uses TRBV9 and TRBJ2-3; TRBD1 aligns across 8 bases. CDR3 length equals 15 residues. Germline V gene lookup returns CDR1 SGDLS and CDR2 YYNGEE. J gave up 4 bases and V 3 bases, and 7 bases lay outside the gene matches. CDR3 sequence reads: CASSAQGQESDTQYF. In DNA form, the CDR3 reads TGTGCCAGCAGCGCACAGGGACAGGAATCAGATACGCAGTATTTT.

The chain employs TRBV11-2 and TRBJ2-2; 12 nucleotides line up with TRBD1. Germline values: CDR1 SGHAT, CDR2 FQNNGV. The CDR3 extends over 17 amino acids. Unmatched junction bases numbered 8, after V lost 5 bases and J lost 4 bases. This chain's CDR3 is CASSREGTGGITGELFF. Here the CDR3 DNA reads TGTGCCAGCAGCCGGGAGGGGACAGGGGGCATCACCGGGGAGCTGTTTTTT. Looking up the rest from reference TRBV11-2 and TRBJ2-2 gives the full variable domain: EAGVAQSPRYKIIEKRQSVAFWCNPISGHATLYWYQQILGQGPKLLIQFQNNGVVDDSQLPKDRFSAERLKGVDSTLKIQPAKLEDSAVYLCASSREGTGGITGELFFGEGSRLTVL.

The rearrangement uses TRBV4-3 and TRBJ2-1; either TRBD1 or TRBD2 may fit D (5 bases each). This CDR3 region has 13 residues. Trimming pared 4 bases from V and 10 bases from J, leaving 14 bases between. Germline-derived CDR1 and CDR2 are LGHNA and YSLEER. The CDR3 DNA reads TGCGCCAGCAGCCCCTGGGACGGAACGGAGCAGTTCTTC. Protein product: CASSPWDGTEQFF.

V usage is TRBV4-3 and J usage is TRBJ1-1; no firm D call. Looked up from germline, CDR1 is LGHNA and CDR2 is YSLEER. Trimming removed 0 bases at V and 0 bases at J, with 2 bases between. The CDR3 sequence is 13 residues long. In DNA form, the CDR3 reads TGCGCCAGCAGCCAAGACATGAACACTGAAGCTTTCTTT. Translating it yields CASSQDMNTEAFF.

This chain uses TRBV2 with TRBJ2-1; D remains unclear. Between the trimmed V and J ends, which lost 4 bases and 5 bases, there was a span of 9 bases. This CDR3 is built from 13 residues. Germline assignment: CDR1 SNHLY and CDR2 FYNNEI. Here the CDR3 DNA reads TGTGCCAGCAGTGTCGGAAGGGACAATGAGCAGTTCTTC. Its translation: CASSVGRDNEQFF.

This chain links TRBV7-2 with TRBJ2-1; D might be TRBD2 (6 bases). The germline CDR1 and CDR2 sequences are SGHTA and FQGNSA. V was cut by 1 base and J by 8 bases, with 12 bases left in between. The CDR3 is made up of 14 amino acids. The CDR3 coding sequence is TGTGCCAGCAGCTTAGGAACGGGGGACGATGAGCAGTTCTTC. Its protein product is CASSLGTGDDEQFF.

This clone was observed a few times. The V gene is TRBV27, the J gene TRBJ2-3; D is perhaps TRBD1 (6 bases). Trimming shortened V by 7 bases and J by 0 bases, and 11 bases separated the two germline ends. Per the germline V gene, CDR1 is MNHEY and CDR2 is SMNVEV (reference sequence). The CDR3 has 14 residues. CDR3 sequence: CASTLGASTDTQYF. The CDR3 nucleotides read TGTGCCAGCACTCTGGGGGCGAGCACAGATACGCAGTATTTT.

V gene TRBV9 combines with J gene TRBJ2-1; no firm D call. The CDR3 is made up of 17 amino acids. Germline-derived CDR1 and CDR2 are SGDLS and YYNGEE. Trimming removed 3 bases from V and 0 bases from J, with 16 bases in between. The CDR3 loop reads CASSAPSGVSSYNEQFF. DNA of the CDR3: TGTGCCAGCAGCGCCCCCTCGGGCGTAAGCTCCTACAATGAGCAGTTCTTC.

The sample holds a few counts of this clone. The chain joins TRBV2 to TRBJ2-3; 10 positions agree with TRBD1. CDR1 SNHLY and CDR2 FYNNEI come from the germline V gene. Germline trimming cut 6 bases from V and 0 bases from J; bases unmatched to any gene: 6. This CDR3 has 16 residues. The CDR3 sequence is CASSSDRGPSTDTQYF. CDR3 DNA sequence: TGTGCCAGCAGCTCTGACAGGGGGCCTAGCACAGATACGCAGTATTTT.

This clone appeared once. The chain links TRBV7-6 to TRBJ2-1, with TRBD1 matching 7 bases. The CDR3 has 15 residues. Germline V gene data show CDR1 as SGHVS and CDR2 as FNYEAQ. The ends lost 3 bases at V and 0 bases at J; junction bases unmatched: 2. Here the CDR3 DNA reads TGTGCCAGCAGCTTGTCAGGGGGCTCCTACAATGAGCAGTTCTTC. Translated, it gives CASSLSGGSYNEQFF.

V gene TRBV30 combines with J gene TRBJ1-4; no definite D call. This CDR3 contains 16 residues. V was cut by 2 bases and J by 7 bases, with 20 bases left in between. Germline V gene lookup returns CDR1 GTSNPN and CDR2 SVGIG (reference sequence). The CDR3 region is CAWSRRLPYEGEKLFF. As DNA, the CDR3 is TGTGCCTGGAGTCGCAGGCTACCTTACGAGGGTGAAAAACTGTTTTTT. Full variable domain (outside the CDR3, taken from reference TRBV30 and TRBJ1-4): SQTIHQWPATLVQPVGSPLSLECTVEGTSNPNLYWYRQAAGRGLQLLFYSVGIGQISSEVPQNLSASRPQDRQFILSSKKLLLSDSGFYLCAWSRRLPYEGEKLFFGSGTQLSVL.

V gene TRBV4-2 combines with J gene TRBJ2-1, with unresolved D. Germline CDR1 reads LGHNA; CDR2 reads YNFKEQ. V lost 4 bases to trimming and J lost 1 base, with 11 bases between them. This CDR3 has 15 residues. This CDR3 is CASSLSLLSYNEQFF. CDR3 sequence (DNA): TGTGCCAGCAGCCTAAGCCTACTATCCTACAATGAGCAGTTCTTC.

The rearrangement uses TRBV7-9 and TRBJ2-7; the match to TRBD2 covers 7 bases. With V trimmed by 2 bases and J by 2 bases, 9 bases remained unmatched. The germline V gene has CDR1 SEHNR and CDR2 FQNEAQ (reference sequence). The CDR3 contains 16 residues. The CDR3 protein is CASSLWTGLFTYEQYF. In nucleotides, the CDR3 is TGTGCCAGCAGCTTATGGACGGGACTATTCACCTACGAGCAGTACTTC.

The count of this clone is one. The chain employs TRBV4-1 and TRBJ2-5, with TRBD2 identical over 10 bases. The J segment lost 5 bases and the V segment lost 0 bases, leaving 6 bases of the junction unmatched. The germline V gene encodes CDR1 MGHRA and CDR2 YSYEKL. This CDR3 has 16 amino acids. The CDR3 bases are TGCGCCAGCAGCCAAGACCCTAGCGGGAGTCGGGAGACCCAGTACTTC. Residues: CASSQDPSGSRETQYF.

V usage is TRBV5-1 and J usage is TRBJ2-7, with TRBD1 identical over 7 bases. There are 15 residues in the CDR3. In germline, CDR1 is SGHRS, CDR2 YFSETQ. The J segment lost 7 bases and the V segment lost 3 bases, leaving 13 bases of the junction unmatched. The chain's CDR3 is CASSWGQYGIEEQYF. The CDR3 nucleotides are TGCGCCAGCAGCTGGGGACAGTACGGGATTGAAGAGCAGTACTTC.

CDR3 residues: CASSPGPGGDGYTF. CDR3 nucleotides: TGCGCCAGCAGCCCAGGCCCGGGGGGCGATGGCTACACCTTC. The chain is built from TRBV5-1 and TRBJ1-2; weak D call: TRBD1 (6 bases). The V end lost 4 bases, the J end lost 6 bases, and 16 bases lay between the germline ends. This CDR3 is 14 amino acids long. Germline V gene lookup returns CDR1 SGHRS and CDR2 YFSETQ.

This clone was observed once. V usage is TRBV7-2 and J usage is TRBJ1-4, with D perhaps matching TRBD1 (5 bases). The CDR3 runs to 14 residues. Germline V gene data show CDR1 as SGHTA and CDR2 as FQGNSA. V dropped 4 bases and J dropped 11 bases, with 17 bases sitting between them. The CDR3 sequence is CASSSGSLKGKLFF. CDR3 bases: TGTGCCAGCAGCTCCGGAAGCCTTAAGGGGAAACTGTTTTTT.

The chain employs TRBV5-1 and TRBJ2-3, with D tentatively TRBD2 (6 bases). CDR1 and CDR2 (germline): SGHRS, YFSETQ. The CDR3 contains 14 residues. Trimming shortened V by 4 bases and J by 2 bases, and 11 bases separated the two germline ends. Written as DNA, the CDR3 is TGCGCCAGCAGCGGCGGGGTTGTCACAGATACGCAGTATTTT. The encoded protein is CASSGGVVTDTQYF.

J is TRBJ1-2 and V is TRBV27, with TRBD1 matching over 9 bases. Germline loops: CDR1 MNHEY, CDR2 SMNVEV (reference sequence). CDR3 length equals 15 residues. V lost 6 bases and J lost 2; bases outside the gene matches: 7. The CDR3 nucleotides are TGTGCCAGCAGCCTTTCCGGGACAGGGAACTATGGCTACACCTTC. Translating gives CASSLSGTGNYGYTF.